These T cell receptor beta chains were read from a single sample in a study of T cell responses to AZD1222 COVID-19 vaccine. Profiled with immunoSEQ multiplex PCR; TCRdb holds only in-frame clones, not every one. Here the sample spans some 120,000 clones, around nine tenths being singletons. The material sequenced was peripheral blood, taken on day 0 of AZD1222 vaccination. Receptors originate from an adult in good health. Both conserved end residues are part of each CDR3. A D gene is named only where the DNA matches it firmly. The listing skips clone size in some rows; elsewhere it reads once, few, many or a size class.

clone size,J gene,V gene,D gene,CDR3 DNA,CDR3 protein
NA,TRBJ1-1,TRBV11-2,NA,TGTGCCAGCAGTCATACGACAACAGGGAGCGTGAACACTGAAGCTTTCTTT,CASSHTTTGSVNTEAFF
NA,TRBJ1-2,TRBV10-2,NA,TGCGCCAGCAGTGACGATGGGGGCTACACCTTC,CASSDDGGYTF
NA,TRBJ2-2,TRBV2,NA,TGTGCCAGCAGTCTTTCTACACCCCCAGGCGGGGAGCTGTTTTTT,CASSLSTPPGGELFF
once,TRBJ1-1,TRBV18,NA,TGTGCCAGCTCACCGAAACGGATACTCCCGAACACTGAAGCTTTCTTT,CASSPKRILPNTEAFF
NA,TRBJ2-1,TRBV15,TRBD2,TGTGCCACCAGCAGAGTCCAGGGACTAGCCATGGCGAGGGAGCAGTTCTTC,CATSRVQGLAMAREQFF
NA,TRBJ1-2,TRBV19,NA,TGTGCCAGTAGTATCGGGAGTAGTGGCTACACCTTC,CASSIGSSGYTF
NA,TRBJ2-2,TRBV24-1,TRBD2,TGTGCCACCAGGGGACTAGCCGGTGCCGGGGAGCTGTTTTTT,CATRGLAGAGELFF
NA,TRBJ2-7,TRBV19,TRBD2,TGTGCCAGTAGTATAGGGCCAGGACTAGCGGGACACGAGCAGTACTTC,CASSIGPGLAGHEQYF
NA,TRBJ2-1,TRBV14,TRBD1,TGTGCCAGCAGCCACCTGACAGGGAGCTCCTACAATGAGCAGTTCTTC,CASSHLTGSSYNEQFF
many,TRBJ2-7,TRBV27,TRBD2,TGTGCCAGCCGTAGTACTAGCGGGGGGCCAACTTCCTACGAGCAGTACTTC,CASRSTSGGPTSYEQYF
once,TRBJ2-1,TRBV20-1,NA,TGCAGTGCTAGTGACCCGGGGGCGACCTACAATGAGCAGTTCTTC,CSASDPGATYNEQFF
NA,TRBJ1-1,TRBV7-8,NA,TGTGCCAGCAGCTTATATTCCTTGAACACTGAAGCTTTCTTT,CASSLYSLNTEAFF
NA,TRBJ2-1,TRBV5-1,NA,TGCGCCAGCAGCCCAAGAGGCGGAGGAGCATCCTACAATGAGCAGTTCTTC,CASSPRGGGASYNEQFF
NA,TRBJ2-3,TRBV29-1,NA,TGCAGCGTTGAAGAGCAAGGGTATACGCAGTATTTT,CSVEEQGYTQYF
NA,TRBJ2-1,TRBV6-6,TRBD2,TGTGCCAGCAGTTACTCGGGGCTAGCGGGATACAATGAGCAGTTCTTC,CASSYSGLAGYNEQFF
NA,TRBJ2-1,TRBV9,NA,TGTGCCAGCAGCGAAGGGGGCAATGAGCAGTTCTTC,CASSEGGNEQFF
NA,TRBJ2-3,TRBV11-3,NA,TGTGCCAGCAGCTCCGGAAGCACAGATACGCAGTATTTT,CASSSGSTDTQYF
NA,TRBJ2-7,TRBV4-1,TRBD1,TGCGCCAGCAGCCTCGGTTGGGGGACAGACTACGAGCAGTACTTC,CASSLGWGTDYEQYF
NA,TRBJ2-6,TRBV7-9,NA,TGTGCCAGGGGACCGAGCTCTGGGGCCAACGTCCTGACTTTC,CARGPSSGANVLTF
once,TRBJ2-7,TRBV4-2,TRBD2,TGTGCCAGCAGCCAAGGGGGGACTAGCGTGGTCGAGCAGTACTTC,CASSQGGTSVVEQYF
NA,TRBJ2-3,TRBV5-8,TRBD2,TGTGCCAGCAGCGGCGGTAGGGCGGGGGGAGATACGCAGTATTTT,CASSGGRAGGDTQYF
NA,TRBJ1-6,TRBV7-9,NA,TGTGCCACTCAGGGACAAAGTAATTCACCCCTCCACTTT,CATQGQSNSPLHF
NA,TRBJ1-6,TRBV28,NA,TGTGCCAGCAGTTTAAGGCAGGGGCGGGATTCACCCCTCCACTTT,CASSLRQGRDSPLHF
NA,TRBJ2-7,TRBV20-1,NA,TGCAAGCTCGGGGCGGGCGAGCAGTACTTC,CKLGAGEQYF
NA,TRBJ2-3,TRBV12-3/TRBV12-4,NA,TGTGCCAGCAGTTTTGGGGATACGCAGTATTTT,CASSFGDTQYF
NA,TRBJ2-3,TRBV7-3,TRBD1,TGTGCCAGCAGCTTAAACAGGGGAGACACAGATACGCAGTATTTT,CASSLNRGDTDTQYF
NA,TRBJ1-4,TRBV5-4,NA,TGTGCCAGCAGCTTGGGAGGCGCAACTAATGAAAAACTGTTTTTT,CASSLGGATNEKLFF
once,TRBJ2-3,TRBV7-2,NA,TGTGCCAGCAGTCGATCCGCCGGGAGCGGCCGGACCCTCACAGATACGCAGTATTTT,CASSRSAGSGRTLTDTQYF
NA,TRBJ2-5,TRBV15,TRBD1,TGTGCCACCAGCAGAGTTGAGAGCAGGGGGGAGACCCAGTACTTC,CATSRVESRGETQYF
NA,TRBJ1-6,TRBV28,TRBD1,TGTGCCAGCAGTTCCCCGACAGGGGCGGTGGATAATTCACCCCTCCACTTT,CASSSPTGAVDNSPLHF
NA,TRBJ2-3,TRBV11-3,TRBD2,TGTGCCAGCAGCCCGGGACTAGCGGGAGGGTGGCAACCCGGAGATACGCAGTATTTT,CASSPGLAGGWQPGDTQYF
NA,TRBJ1-4,TRBV10-3,NA,TGTGCCATCAGTGAGTGGGGGGTGGGTGAAAAACTGTTTTTT,CAISEWGVGEKLFF
NA,TRBJ1-2,TRBV6-5,NA,TGTGCCAGCAGTTACTTCGGGGAAGAGACTGGCTACACCTTC,CASSYFGEETGYTF
NA,TRBJ2-1,TRBV5-4,TRBD2,TGTGCCAGCAGCGCCAGACTAGCGGGAGAATACAATGAGCAGTTCTTC,CASSARLAGEYNEQFF
NA,TRBJ1-1,TRBV9,TRBD1,TGTGCCAGCAGCGGTTACAGGGGGAGCACTGAAGCTTTCTTT,CASSGYRGSTEAFF
NA,TRBJ2-6,TRBV14,NA,TGTGCCAGCAGCCCTAGTAGGGACAAGGGAATTCTTGGGGCCAACGTCCTGACTTTC,CASSPSRDKGILGANVLTF
NA,TRBJ1-6,TRBV18,NA,TGTGCCAGCTCACCGGAACCGTCTTATTATAATTCACCCCTCCACTTT,CASSPEPSYYNSPLHF
NA,TRBJ1-3,TRBV2,NA,TGTGCCAGCAACGAGGGCGGCCTCTCTGGAAACACCATATATTTT,CASNEGGLSGNTIYF
once,TRBJ1-2,TRBV30,TRBD1,TGTGCCTGGAGTGGGGGACAGGGAAATCTCGGCTACACCTTC,CAWSGGQGNLGYTF
NA,TRBJ2-2,TRBV9,NA,TGTGCCAGCAGCGTAACAGGGACCGGGGAGCTGTTTTTT,CASSVTGTGELFF
NA,TRBJ2-7,TRBV29-1,TRBD2,TGCAGCGTTGAAGGGACTAGCCGGAGGGGGGAGCAGTACTTC,CSVEGTSRRGEQYF
once,TRBJ1-2,TRBV5-4,NA,TGTGCCAGCAGCTCGGGGGGGAACTATGGCTACACCTTC,CASSSGGNYGYTF
few,TRBJ2-1,TRBV2,NA,TGTGCCAGCAGTGAATGGGTAGACTACAATGAGCAGTTCTTC,CASSEWVDYNEQFF
once,TRBJ2-7,TRBV15,NA,TGTGCCACCAGCGGTCCCAGGGTACGGTCCTACGAGCAGTACTTC,CATSGPRVRSYEQYF
NA,TRBJ1-2,TRBV19,NA,TGTGCTAGTAGTAATACAGGGTACGGCTACACCTTC,CASSNTGYGYTF
NA,TRBJ2-1,TRBV6-1,TRBD2,TGTGCCAGCAGTGAACGGGACTACCCTACTTACAATGAGCAGTTCTTC,CASSERDYPTYNEQFF
NA,TRBJ1-5,TRBV28,NA,TGTGCCAGCAGTTTATGGGACAGCCCAAATCAGCCCCAGCATTTT,CASSLWDSPNQPQHF
NA,TRBJ2-3,TRBV9,NA,TGTGCCAGCAGCGTAGGGAGGCGAAGCACAGATACGCAGTATTTT,CASSVGRRSTDTQYF
NA,TRBJ2-1,TRBV4-1,TRBD2,TGCGCCAGCAGCCCCCGGACTAGCGGAGAGCAGTTCTTC,CASSPRTSGEQFF